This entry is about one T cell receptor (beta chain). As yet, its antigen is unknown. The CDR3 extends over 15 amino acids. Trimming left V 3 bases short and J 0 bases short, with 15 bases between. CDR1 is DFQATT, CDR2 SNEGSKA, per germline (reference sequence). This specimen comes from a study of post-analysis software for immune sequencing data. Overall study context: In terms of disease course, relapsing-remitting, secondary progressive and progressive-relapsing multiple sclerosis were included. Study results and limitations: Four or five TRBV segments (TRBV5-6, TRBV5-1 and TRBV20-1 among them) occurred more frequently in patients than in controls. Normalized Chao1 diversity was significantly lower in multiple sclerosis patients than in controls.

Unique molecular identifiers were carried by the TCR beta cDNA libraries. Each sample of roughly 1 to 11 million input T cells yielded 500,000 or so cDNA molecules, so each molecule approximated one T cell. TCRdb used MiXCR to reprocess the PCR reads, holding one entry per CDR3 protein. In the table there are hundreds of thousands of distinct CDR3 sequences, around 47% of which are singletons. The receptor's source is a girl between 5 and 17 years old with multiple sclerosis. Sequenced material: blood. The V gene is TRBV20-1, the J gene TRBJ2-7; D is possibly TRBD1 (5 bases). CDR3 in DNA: TGCAGTGCTAGTCCCTGGGGCCCTAGCTCCTACGAGCAGTACTTC. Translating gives CSASPWGPSSYEQYF.